The clone carrying this T cell receptor (beta chain) was observed a handful of times. The sample originates from a study of human T cells and chemical hapten exposure. About the study: Patch tests applied 0.01% DPC to the upper back, read at 6 days.

Via MiXCR, TCRdb re-called the RACE reads, giving one row per CDR3 protein. The sample holds 70,000 to 90,000 distinct CDR3 sequences, roughly 10% seen once. Time point in this sample: patch test 2, 6 weeks after DPC sensitization. Treatment specified: therapeutic diphenylcyclopropenone sensitization with weekly scalp DPC. Sample donors consisted of patients with alopecia, aged 18 to 70 years, who were suitable for DPC. The CDR3 spans 14 residues. The germline gives CDR1 LNHDA, CDR2 SQIVND (reference sequence). Trimming cost V 5 bases and J 1 base, with 11 bases left between them. The source was whole blood, collected in connection with sensitization to the hapten diphenylcyclopropenone (DPC). This chain joins TRBV19 and TRBJ2-5; D not resolved. This TCR was sampled from a woman in her fifties or sixties with alopecia areata. Some clones in this sample may be carry-over from other donors' samples. CDR3 sequence: CASSLRTSQETQYF. In nucleotides, the CDR3 is TGTGCCAGTAGTCTTCGGACGAGCCAAGAGACCCAGTACTTC.